This is a list of T cell receptor beta chains from one sample in a study of blood T cell repertoires in COVID-19. Using immunoSEQ multiplex PCR, the repertoire was profiled, and TCRdb retains in-frame clones only, with some absent. The repertoire consists of roughly 200,000 clones, with 86% occurring once and the leading ten covering over 4.5%. Sequenced sample: peripheral blood. These receptors all stem from a man older than 75 with acute or convalescent COVID-19. Each CDR3 is given with its conserved first and last residue. The D gene is left open where the match is weak. The size field is filled for only some rows; it gives once, few, many or a size class.

j_call	d_call	v_call	clone_size	cdr3_aa	cdr3_nt
TRBJ2-2	NA	TRBV6-2/TRBV6-3	NA	CASSYLQGANTGELFF	TGTGCCAGCAGTTACTTACAGGGCGCGAACACCGGGGAGCTGTTTTTT
TRBJ1-3	NA	TRBV12-5	NA	CASGLRSGISGNTIYF	TGTGCTAGTGGTTTGCGTAGCGGGATCTCTGGAAACACCATATATTTT
TRBJ2-4	NA	TRBV15	NA	CATSRAGASDIQYF	TGTGCCACCAGCAGAGCGGGAGCTTCTGACATTCAGTACTTC
TRBJ2-2	NA	TRBV6-5	NA	CASRNRHPGELFF	TGTGCCAGCCGGAACAGGCATCCCGGGGAGCTGTTTTTT
TRBJ2-5	NA	TRBV18	NA	CASSPPSPKETQYF	TGTGCCAGCTCACCACCTAGTCCAAAAGAGACCCAGTACTTC
TRBJ2-1	TRBD2	TRBV4-1	NA	CASSQGLNPGTSGRGGQFF	TGCGCCAGCAGCCAAGGCCTCAACCCCGGGACTAGCGGGAGAGGTGGGCAGTTCTTC
TRBJ1-5	NA	TRBV7-9	NA	CASSQTGFNQPQHF	TGTGCCAGCAGCCAAACAGGGTTCAATCAGCCCCAGCATTTT
TRBJ1-5	TRBD1	TRBV4-1	NA	CASSRGQSNQPQHF	TGCGCCAGCAGCAGGGGGCAAAGCAATCAGCCCCAGCATTTT
TRBJ2-2	NA	TRBV7-2	NA	CASSLVPGNTGELFF	TGTGCCAGCAGCTTAGTTCCAGGGAACACCGGGGAGCTGTTTTTT
TRBJ2-1	TRBD2	TRBV4-1	once	CASSQRSGSHNEQFF	TGCGCCAGCAGCCAACGCAGCGGGAGTCACAATGAGCAGTTCTTC
TRBJ2-2	NA	TRBV27	NA	CASSQGGGELFF	TGTGCCAGCAGTCAGGGGGGCGGGGAGCTGTTTTTT
TRBJ2-1	TRBD1	TRBV19	NA	CASSSQGGEQFF	TGTGCCAGTAGTTCACAGGGGGGTGAGCAGTTCTTC
TRBJ2-2	NA	TRBV10-3	NA	CAISAGGMGELFF	TGTGCCATCAGTGCTGGAGGGATGGGGGAGCTGTTTTTT
TRBJ2-5	TRBD1	TRBV5-1	NA	CASSRQGVQETQYF	TGCGCCAGCAGCCGACAGGGGGTTCAAGAGACCCAGTACTTC
TRBJ2-3	NA	TRBV24-1	NA	CATSGGQRPSDTQYF	TGTGCCACCTCAGGGGGGCAGCGACCCTCGGATACGCAGTATTTT
TRBJ2-2	NA	TRBV2	NA	CASRIGAGTGELFF	TGTGCCAGCAGGATAGGAGCCGGCACCGGGGAGCTGTTTTTT
TRBJ1-2	NA	TRBV6-2/TRBV6-3	NA	CASSPRTVAGGYTF	TGTGCCAGCAGTCCCCGGACTGTCGCGGGGGGCTACACCTTC
TRBJ2-7	TRBD2	TRBV19	NA	CASSLLAGGELEQYF	TGTGCCAGTAGTTTATTAGCGGGAGGGGAGCTCGAGCAGTACTTC
TRBJ2-2	TRBD2	TRBV24-1	once	CATSGIAGTNTGELFF	TGTGCCACCAGTGGAATAGCGGGAACGAACACCGGGGAGCTGTTTTTT
TRBJ2-3	NA	TRBV11-1	NA	CASSQNTDTQYF	TGTGCCAGCAGCCAGAACACAGATACGCAGTATTTT
TRBJ2-5	TRBD2	TRBV30	few	CAWSQLAGETQYF	TGTGCCTGGAGTCAACTAGCGGGAGAGACCCAGTACTTC
TRBJ1-2	NA	TRBV29-1	NA	CSVGKQGYNSYTF	TGCAGCGTTGGGAAGCAGGGGTATAATAGCTACACCTTC
TRBJ1-1	NA	TRBV19	once	CASSTLGQNTEAFF	TGTGCCAGTAGTACCCTCGGACAGAACACTGAAGCTTTCTTT
TRBJ1-2	TRBD1	TRBV6-5	NA	CASRRTGGNYGYTF	TGTGCCAGCAGAAGGACAGGGGGCAACTATGGCTACACCTTC
TRBJ1-5	NA	TRBV30	NA	CAWGWGGSGQPQHF	TGTGCCTGGGGGTGGGGTGGGAGTGGACAGCCCCAGCATTTT
TRBJ1-4	TRBD1	TRBV5-4	NA	CASSEGTAPPNEKLFF	TGTGCCAGCAGCGAGGGGACAGCTCCACCTAATGAAAAACTGTTTTTT
TRBJ2-2	NA	TRBV5-5	NA	CASSLRQGHTGELFF	TGTGCCAGCAGCTTGCGGCAGGGCCACACCGGGGAGCTGTTTTTT
TRBJ2-1	NA	TRBV24-1	once	CATELPAGPQFF	TGTGCCACCGAACTACCTGCCGGTCCTCAGTTCTTC
TRBJ1-4	NA	TRBV19	NA	CASSIAAGREEKLFF	TGTGCCAGTAGTATAGCGGCAGGGAGGGAGGAAAAACTGTTTTTT
TRBJ2-7	TRBD2	TRBV29-1	once	CSVAWGGGYEQYF	TGCAGCGTTGCGTGGGGGGGTGGCTACGAGCAGTACTTC
TRBJ1-2	NA	TRBV7-3	NA	CASSPNGGAFYGYTF	TGTGCCAGCAGCCCTAACGGCGGGGCTTTCTATGGCTACACCTTC
TRBJ1-2	TRBD1	TRBV6-4	NA	CASRQSTGADGYTF	TGTGCCAGCAGGCAAAGCACAGGGGCGGATGGCTACACCTTC
TRBJ1-5	NA	TRBV25-1	NA	CASSEYGQPQHF	TGTGCCAGCAGTGAATACGGGCAGCCCCAGCATTTT
TRBJ2-3	TRBD2	TRBV9	few	CASSPAGLARSTDTQYF	TGTGCCAGCAGCCCAGCGGGACTAGCGCGTAGCACAGATACGCAGTATTTT
TRBJ1-5	NA	TRBV19	NA	CASSMAGGQPQHF	TGTGCCAGTAGTATGGCCGGGGGGCAGCCCCAGCATTTT
TRBJ2-5	TRBD1	TRBV18	NA	CASSQGAGETQYF	TGTGCCAGCTCACAGGGGGCTGGGGAGACCCAGTACTTC
TRBJ1-2	NA	TRBV19	NA	CASSPQGPNYGYTF	TGTGCCAGTAGTCCTCAGGGGCCCAACTATGGCTACACCTTC
TRBJ1-4	TRBD1	TRBV19	NA	CASGDRPEKLFF	TGTGCCAGCGGGGACAGGCCCGAAAAACTGTTTTTT
TRBJ2-7	TRBD1	TRBV7-2	NA	CASKLTLTGGIDEQYF	TGTGCCAGCAAGCTTACCTTGACAGGGGGCATCGACGAGCAGTACTTC
TRBJ2-5	TRBD2	TRBV9	NA	CASSVGLAVQETQYF	TGTGCCAGCAGCGTGGGACTAGCGGTTCAAGAGACCCAGTACTTC
TRBJ2-5	TRBD2	TRBV28	NA	CASSAHGGGQETQYF	TGTGCCAGCAGTGCGCACGGGGGGGGACAAGAGACCCAGTACTTC
TRBJ1-5	NA	TRBV19	NA	CASNQQGRGNQPQHF	TGTGCCAGTAACCAGCAAGGGAGGGGCAATCAGCCCCAGCATTTT
TRBJ2-2	NA	TRBV3-1/TRBV3-2	NA	CASRATPNTGELFF	TGTGCCAGCAGGGCAACCCCGAACACCGGGGAGCTGTTTTTT
TRBJ1-5	NA	TRBV21-1	NA	CASSKNHQGPHSNQPQHF	TGTGCCAGCAGCAAAAATCACCAGGGGCCACATAGCAATCAGCCCCAGCATTTT
TRBJ2-2	TRBD2	TRBV7-8	NA	CASTPPLRETGELFF	TGTGCCAGCACCCCCCCTTTGCGGGAGACCGGGGAGCTGTTTTTT
TRBJ1-1	NA	TRBV6-5	NA	CASSYLRGTEAFF	TGTGCCAGCAGTTACCTCAGGGGCACTGAAGCTTTCTTT
TRBJ2-3	NA	TRBV18	NA	CASSPPGTDTQYF	TGTGCCAGCTCACCCCCGGGCACAGATACGCAGTATTTT
TRBJ2-2	TRBD1	TRBV18	NA	CASSFSGTVPTGELFF	TGTGCCAGCTCATTTTCCGGGACAGTGCCCACCGGGGAGCTGTTTTTT
TRBJ2-5	TRBD1	TRBV5-1	NA	CASSSGTGEGETQYF	TGCGCCAGCAGCTCCGGGACAGGGGAGGGTGAGACCCAGTACTTC
TRBJ1-5	TRBD1	TRBV7-2	NA	CASTGQGNQPQHF	TGTGCCAGCACCGGACAGGGAAATCAGCCCCAGCATTTT
TRBJ2-7	NA	TRBV12-3/TRBV12-4	NA	CASTQLGVPEQYF	TGTGCCAGCACCCAGTTAGGGGTTCCCGAGCAGTACTTC
TRBJ1-2	TRBD1	TRBV30	once	CAYRGNYGYTF	TGTGCCTACAGGGGAAATTATGGCTACACCTTC
TRBJ2-3	NA	TRBV7-2	NA	CASSFFTQDSPYF	TGTGCCAGCAGCTTTTTTACTCAGGACTCCCCCTATTTT
TRBJ1-6	TRBD1	TRBV5-6	NA	CASSLIVLTGGGSPLHF	TGTGCCAGCAGCTTGATTGTCCTAACAGGGGGCGGTTCACCCCTCCACTTT
TRBJ2-2	NA	TRBV7-3	NA	CASSSGDLGGELFF	TGTGCCAGCAGTTCGGGAGATCTAGGAGGGGAGCTGTTTTTT
TRBJ1-6	TRBD1	TRBV7-2	once	CASSSQGARSPLHF	TGTGCCAGCAGCTCCCAGGGGGCCCGTTCACCCCTCCACTTT
TRBJ1-1	TRBD1	TRBV28	NA	CASTIGQGGTEAFF	TGTGCCAGCACTATCGGACAGGGGGGGACTGAAGCTTTCTTT